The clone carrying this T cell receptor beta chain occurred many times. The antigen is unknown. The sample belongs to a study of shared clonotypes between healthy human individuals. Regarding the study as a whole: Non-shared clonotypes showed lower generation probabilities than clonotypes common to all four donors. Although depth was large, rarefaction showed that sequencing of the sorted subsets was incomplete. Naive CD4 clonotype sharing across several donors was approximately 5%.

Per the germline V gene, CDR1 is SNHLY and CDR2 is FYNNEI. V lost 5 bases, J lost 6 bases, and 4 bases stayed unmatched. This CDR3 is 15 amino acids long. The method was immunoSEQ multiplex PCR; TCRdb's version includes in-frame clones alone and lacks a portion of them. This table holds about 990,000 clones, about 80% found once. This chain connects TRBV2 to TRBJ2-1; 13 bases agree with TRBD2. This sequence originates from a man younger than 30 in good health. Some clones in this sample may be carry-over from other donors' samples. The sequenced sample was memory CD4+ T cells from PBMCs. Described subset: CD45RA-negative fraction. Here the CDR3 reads CASSRTSGRGNEQFF. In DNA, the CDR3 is TGTGCCAGCAGTCGGACTAGCGGGAGAGGCAATGAGCAGTTCTTC.